The 23 T cell receptor beta chains below were found in one sample sequenced in a study of human T cells and chemical hapten exposure (dated by TCRdb to about 2021). The intended sense of this specimen's time point label: pre-sensitization, week 0. The label giving this sample's treatment or condition can be read as: therapeutic diphenylcyclopropenone sensitization with weekly scalp DPC. Unfractionated whole blood was collected in Tempus Blood RNA tubes, and total RNA was extracted from that blood. Receptors were amplified or captured by RACE. Data came from a NextSeq 500. Starting from the raw public reads, TCRdb applied fastp trimming at Q25, assembled clones with MiXCR and retained in-frame beta chains. Every CDR3 protein is listed once, alongside the most common genes and DNA of its rows. This sample gives tens of thousands of distinct CDR3 sequences in total; over 9% of them show up just once. The ten largest clones capture 25% to 30% of the sample.

Sequencing used whole blood, obtained in connection with sensitization to the hapten diphenylcyclopropenone (DPC). The receptors here all came from a man aged 45-60 years with alopecia areata. Some clones in this sample may be carry-over from other donors' samples.

By share, this clonotype counts as medium-sized. V and J are TRBV5-1 and TRBJ2-6; D not certain. CDR1 and CDR2 from the germline V gene are SGHRS and YFSETQ. Trimming left V 9 bases short and J 2 bases short, with 12 bases between. The CDR3 totals 14 residues. This chain's CDR3 is CATTPAPGANVLTF. The CDR3 DNA sequence: TGCGCCACGACACCTGCCCCTGGGGCCAACGTCCTGACTTTC.

This clonotype was detected ten times or more. The V call is TRBV29-1, the J call TRBJ2-1; 9 bases fit TRBD1. Germline CDR1 SQVTM, CDR2 ANQGSEA. V shed 6 bases, J shed 3 bases, and the junction held 3 bases outside the gene matches. The CDR3 sequence is 13 residues long. In nucleotides, the CDR3 is TGCAGCGTAGGACAGGGGTTCTACAATGAGCAGTTCTTC. It codes for CSVGQGFYNEQFF.

J is TRBJ2-1 and V is TRBV30; D unresolved. Trimming cost V 0 bases and J 9 bases, with 6 bases left between them. Germline V gene sequence: CDR1 GTSNPN, CDR2 SVGIG (reference sequence). This CDR3 has 11 amino acids. CDR3 amino acids: CAWSVPGEQFF. In nucleotides, the CDR3 is TGTGCCTGGAGTGTCCCGGGTGAGCAGTTCTTC.

The CDR3: CASIGNEGYTF. The CDR3 coding sequence is TGCGCCAGCATAGGAAATGAAGGCTACACCTTC. The chain is built from TRBV5-1 and TRBJ1-2, with D unresolved. From germline, CDR1 is SGHRS and CDR2 YFSETQ. The CDR3 runs 11 residues. V lost 6 bases, J lost 8 bases, and 11 bases lay in between.

This clonotype has at least ten counts. The CDR3 loop is CASSPEVNTEAFF. The CDR3 nucleotides are TGTGCCAGCAGCCCGGAGGTGAACACTGAAGCTTTCTTT. V gene TRBV12-3 or TRBV12-4 combines with J gene TRBJ1-1; no clear D. V lost 6 bases and J 0 bases, leaving 8 bases between the germline ends. This CDR3 spans 13 amino acids.

In its sample, this clonotype was seen many times. The gene calls are TRBV6-5 and TRBJ1-6; D gene uncertain. Trimming shortened V by 4 bases and J by 10 bases, and 20 bases separated the two germline ends. Per germline, CDR1 MNHEY and CDR2 SVGAGI. The length of the CDR3 is 16 residues. The chain's CDR3 is CASSFFGRILSSPLHF. The CDR3 DNA follows: TGTGCCAGCAGTTTCTTCGGACGGATATTAAGCTCACCCCTCCACTTT.

The chain combines TRBV10-3 with TRBJ1-3; no clear D. Germline loops: CDR1 ENHRY, CDR2 SYGVKD. The V end lost 3 bases, the J end lost 3 bases, and 9 bases lay between the germline ends. This CDR3 has 14 residues. CDR3 residues: CAISDGQRGNTIYF. The CDR3 nucleotides are TGTGCCATCAGTGATGGTCAGCGTGGAAACACCATATATTTT.

This clonotype was counted only a few times. The V call is TRBV11-2, the J call TRBJ2-6; 10 bases are a match to TRBD2. Germline CDR1 is SGHAT and CDR2 is FQNNGV. V gave up 5 bases and J gave up 1 base; unmatched junction bases: 8. The CDR3 sequence is 18 residues long. The CDR3 nucleotides read TGTGCCAGCAGCCCCTTGACTAGCGGGTCATCTGGGGCCAACGTCCTGACTTTC. It is translated as CASSPLTSGSSGANVLTF. Using reference TRBV11-2 and TRBJ2-6 for the parts outside the CDR3, the full variable domain is EAGVAQSPRYKIIEKRQSVAFWCNPISGHATLYWYQQILGQGPKLLIQFQNNGVVDDSQLPKDRFSAERLKGVDSTLKIQPAKLEDSAVYLCASSPLTSGSSGANVLTFGAGSRLTVL.

In its sample, this clonotype was seen many times. The chain employs TRBV4-1 and TRBJ2-1; perhaps TRBD1 as D (6 bases). Germline V gene lookup returns CDR1 MGHRA and CDR2 YSYEKL. V dropped 4 bases and J dropped 8 bases, with 18 bases sitting between them. The CDR3 extends over 15 amino acids. The CDR3 spells CASSRSGQGTDEQFF. Here the CDR3 DNA reads TGCGCCAGCAGCCGCTCGGGACAAGGTACGGATGAGCAGTTCTTC.

This clonotype has at least ten counts. The rearrangement joins TRBV11-2 to TRBJ1-1; 10 bases are shared with TRBD1. CDR1 is SGHAT and CDR2 is FQNNGV in the germline V gene. The CDR3 extends over 12 amino acids. The V segment lost 1 base and the J segment 10 bases; nucleotides outside the gene matches: 0. This chain's CDR3 is CASSLGQGAAFF. The DNA for the CDR3 is TGTGCCAGCAGCTTAGGACAGGGGGCAGCTTTCTTT.

The chain couples TRBV12-3 or TRBV12-4 to TRBJ2-1; the D gene is possibly TRBD2 (6 bases). The CDR3 totals 15 residues. V shed 8 bases and J shed 8 bases, with 22 bases lying between them. CDR3 nucleotides: TGTGCCAGCGGCCCCTCCGGGCGGGGTAGGGATGAGCAGTTCTTC. Its protein product is CASGPSGRGRDEQFF.

This clonotype showed up many times. The chain combines TRBV9 with TRBJ2-1; D is uncertain. V was shortened by 4 bases and J by 0 bases, with 11 bases between the two germline ends. This CDR3 region has 15 residues. Germline V gene data show CDR1 as SGDLS and CDR2 as YYNGEE. The CDR3 spells CASSPRPGSYNEQFF. Here the CDR3 DNA reads TGTGCCAGCAGCCCCCGCCCGGGCTCCTACAATGAGCAGTTCTTC.

There are many counts of this clonotype. The rearrangement links TRBV12-3 or TRBV12-4 to TRBJ1-1; D is uncertain. The CDR3 runs 11 residues. V was cut by 6 bases and J by 6 bases, with 8 bases left in between. The CDR3 DNA reads as TGTGCCAGCAGCTACGAGTCTGAAGCTTTCTTT. Its translation is CASSYESEAFF.

This clonotype has at least ten counts. V gene TRBV4-1 combines with J gene TRBJ2-7, with 10 bases matching TRBD1. Germline V CDR1 and CDR2: MGHRA, YSYEKL. There are 14 residues in the CDR3. The trim removed 4 bases at V and 3 bases at J, leaving 3 bases unmatched. CDR3 amino acids: CASSLDRGVYEQYF. In DNA form, the CDR3 reads TGCGCCAGCAGCCTGGACAGGGGGGTCTACGAGCAGTACTTC.

V is TRBV7-6 and J is TRBJ1-6; D is unclear. V lost 2 bases, J lost 11 bases, and 10 bases lay in between. In germline, CDR1 is SGHVS, CDR2 FNYEAQ. This CDR3 contains 13 residues. The CDR3 DNA reads as TGTGCCAGCAGCTTAATCGATGGGGCACCCCTCCACTTT. It yields the protein CASSLIDGAPLHF.

This clonotype was seen only a few times. This chain links TRBV5-5 with TRBJ2-1; 7 bases align to TRBD2. With V trimmed by 4 bases and J by 0 bases, 4 bases remained unmatched. The CDR3 has 15 amino acids. CDR1 and CDR2 from the germline V gene are SGHKS and YYEKEE (reference sequence). CDR3 sequence (DNA): TGTGCCAGCAGCACAACTAGCGACTCCTACAATGAGCAGTTCTTC. Residues: CASSTTSDSYNEQFF.

This clonotype was seen ten or more times. This chain joins TRBV5-1 and TRBJ1-1; D is unresolved. Germline lookup yields CDR1 SGHRS and CDR2 YFSETQ. This CDR3 is 18 amino acids long. V lost 0 bases, J lost 0 bases, and 18 bases lay in between. The CDR3 coding sequence is TGCGCCAGCAGCTTGGAAGGCAGCGTAACCATCATGAACACTGAAGCTTTCTTT. Protein: CASSLEGSVTIMNTEAFF.

This clonotype came up many times. The chain carries TRBV27 and TRBJ2-3; tentative D call: TRBD2 (5 bases). This CDR3 contains 14 residues. Germline-derived CDR1 and CDR2 are MNHEY and SMNVEV (reference sequence). Trimming removed 7 bases at V and 3 bases at J, with 14 bases between. CDR3 bases: TGTGCCAGCAAATGGGGAGCACTGACAGATACGCAGTATTTT. This codes for CASKWGALTDTQYF.

This clonotype was observed many times. J is TRBJ2-7 and V is TRBV6-2 or TRBV6-3; TRBD2 aligns across 11 bases. Germline trimming cut 5 bases from V and 4 bases from J; bases unmatched to any gene: 4. CDR1 and CDR2 (germline): MNHEY, SVGEGT. The CDR3 totals 14 residues. CDR3 sequence: CASSQRLAGYEQYF. CDR3 nucleotides: TGTGCCAGCAGTCAACGACTAGCGGGATACGAGCAGTACTTC.

The chain recombines TRBV7-9 with TRBJ2-7; D is undetermined. Germline V gene sequence: CDR1 SEHNR, CDR2 FQNEAQ (reference sequence). The V gene lost 4 bases and the J gene lost 0 bases, with 16 bases spanning the gap. This CDR3 has 16 residues. CDR3 DNA: TGTGCCAGCAGCTCCCCCAAGGAGCTGATCTCCTACGAGCAGTACTTC. Translating gives CASSSPKELISYEQYF.

This clonotype was seen only a few times. V usage is TRBV20-1 and J usage is TRBJ1-1; D is unresolved. V was cut by 0 bases and J by 0 bases, with 11 bases left in between. The germline V gene encodes CDR1 DFQATT and CDR2 SNEGSKA (reference sequence). This CDR3 region has 15 residues. The CDR3 DNA sequence: TGCAGTGCTAGAGAGCCATGGGCCGTGAACACTGAAGCTTTCTTT. It codes for CSAREPWAVNTEAFF.

This clonotype has a count of ten or more. The chain employs TRBV7-9 and TRBJ2-2, with D possibly matching TRBD1 (6 bases). The CDR3 length is 15 residues. Germline V gene sequence: CDR1 SEHNR, CDR2 FQNEAQ (reference sequence). Trimming cost V 5 bases and J 4 bases, with 14 bases left between them. In nucleotides, the CDR3 is TGTGCCAGCAGCCCACCGGGACAAAGCACCGGGGAGCTGTTTTTT. Its protein is CASSPPGQSTGELFF.

This chain links TRBV6-5 with TRBJ2-1, with 10 nucleotides matching TRBD2. CDR1 and CDR2 from the germline V gene are MNHEY and SVGAGI. V was clipped by 2 bases and J by 1 base; unmatched bases: 2. The CDR3 spans 16 residues. The CDR3 sequence is CASSYTSGKSYNEQFF. The CDR3 DNA sequence: TGTGCCAGCAGTTACACTAGCGGGAAGTCCTACAATGAGCAGTTCTTC.